This TCR beta chain was found in a study of blood T cells in healthy people across ages. This clonotype was recorded a few times. Its antigen is currently unknown. The CDR3 runs 21 residues. The germline V gene encodes CDR1 SGHAT and CDR2 FQNNGV. The V and J ends lost 7 bases and 0 bases, in that order; junction bases with no gene match: 21. A second PCR, run for roughly 7 to 12 cycles, used a sample-barcoded 5' primer plus a J-beta primer mix. Every single cDNA molecule received a tag from a template-switch adaptor with 12 random nucleotides. Researchers report that each sample yielded at least 3 million CDR3-containing paired-end reads. TCRdb called the 5' RACE reads again in MiXCR, with one record for every CDR3 protein. The sample records about a million distinct CDR3 sequences, 45% to 60% being singletons. Study-level points and caveats: The unknown donor CMV status may have confounded expanded clonotype changes. Higher diversity and more naive CD4+ cells were features of long-lived donors, compared to aged donors.

The sequencing sample was made of blood. The sequence was collected from an older woman in good health. The V gene is TRBV11-2, the J gene TRBJ2-6, with TRBD1 matching 7 bases. CDR3 residues: CASTSSGPGQRLISGANVLTF. In DNA form, the CDR3 reads TGTGCCAGCACCTCATCCGGCCCGGGACAGCGTCTAATCTCTGGGGCCAACGTCCTGACTTTC.